A single sample gave rise to the 27 T cell receptor beta chains below, sequenced in a study of persistence of HIV-infected CD4 T cells. These receptors' antigens are unknown. The immunoSEQ assay was version 4, run in survey mode. Produced via immunoSEQ multiplex PCR; TCRdb's table is partial and in-frame only. Here the sample spans tens of thousands of clones, about 88% being singletons. This nonspecific control used anti-CD3/anti-CD28 bead stimulation of CD4+ T cells. Sorting of responding CD4+ T cells relied on upregulated CD40 ligand together with CD69. The source was CD4+ T cells sorted from PBMCs after approximately 19-hour stimulation, collected from a patient who received antiretroviral therapy. These receptors were taken from an adult woman with HIV who was CMV-seropositive.

This clone is labeled as medium-sized. V usage is TRBV6-1 and J usage is TRBJ1-1; D unresolved. The CDR3 totals 13 residues. V was cut by 1 base and J by 4 bases, with 7 bases left in between. From germline, CDR1 is MNHNS and CDR2 SASEGT. CDR3 sequence (DNA): TGTGCCAGCAGTGAAGTCACAATCACTGAAGCTTTCTTT. Translation: CASSEVTITEAFF.

V usage is TRBV5-5 and J usage is TRBJ1-1; TRBD1 might be the D (6 bases). V lost 3 bases and J lost 4, with 19 bases in between. This CDR3 is 16 amino acids long. The V gene's germline CDR1 is SGHKS and CDR2 YYEKEE (reference sequence). CDR3 loop: CASSWGTSPRVTEAFF. In DNA, the CDR3 is TGTGCCAGCAGCTGGGGGACATCACCTCGGGTCACTGAAGCTTTCTTT.

This clone was counted once. J is TRBJ1-1 and V is TRBV2; 8 nucleotides align to TRBD1. The trim removed 5 bases at V and 0 bases at J, leaving 2 bases unmatched. CDR3 length: 14 residues. CDR1 and CDR2 (germline): SNHLY, FYNNEI. CDR3 residues: CASSPTGVNTEAFF. CDR3 sequence (DNA): TGTGCCAGCAGTCCGACAGGGGTGAACACTGAAGCTTTCTTT.

The rearrangement links TRBV6-1 to TRBJ2-2; 12 bases line up with TRBD1. V lost 2 bases to trimming and J lost 7 bases; unmatched junction nucleotides: 14. Per the germline V gene, CDR1 is MNHNS and CDR2 is SASEGT. This CDR3 has 19 amino acids. The CDR3 protein is CASSEKGLGTGGFVGELFF. The CDR3 region has the DNA TGTGCCAGCAGTGAAAAAGGTCTGGGGACAGGGGGCTTTGTCGGGGAGCTGTTTTTT.

The chain is built from TRBV5-1 and TRBJ2-1; 14 bases match TRBD2. The CDR3 has 17 residues. Germline CDR1 is SGHRS and CDR2 is YFSETQ. V lost 2 bases to trimming and J lost 4 bases; unmatched junction nucleotides: 5. The CDR3 nucleotides are TGCGCCAGCAGCTTCCGGACTAGCGGGGGGTCATACAATGAGCAGTTCTTC. Translated, it gives CASSFRTSGGSYNEQFF.

The J gene is TRBJ2-1, the V gene TRBV30; tentatively, D is TRBD1 or TRBD2 (5 bases each). The V end was cut by 5 bases, the J end by 3 bases, with 14 bases between. Germline-derived CDR1 and CDR2 are GTSNPN and SVGIG (reference sequence). The CDR3 consists of 14 residues. CDR3 coding DNA: TGTGCCTGGGATCCGGGACGCCGCTACAATGAGCAGTTCTTC. Encoded protein: CAWDPGRRYNEQFF. Supplemented by reference TRBV30 and TRBJ2-1, the full variable domain reads SQTIHQWPATLVQPVGSPLSLECTVEGTSNPNLYWYRQAAGRGLQLLFYSVGIGQISSEVPQNLSASRPQDRQFILSSKKLLLSDSGFYLCAWDPGRRYNEQFFGPGTRLTVL.

The V call is TRBV7-3, the J call TRBJ1-1; 9 bases fit TRBD1. J was trimmed by 6 bases and V by 5 bases; bases with no gene match: 7. Germline V gene lookup returns CDR1 SGHTA and CDR2 FQGTGA. The CDR3 is 14 residues long. The CDR3, as DNA: TGTGCCAGCAGCCTGCGGACAGGGGCCGCTGAAGCTTTCTTT. Protein: CASSLRTGAAEAFF. The full variable domain, its missing parts supplied by reference TRBV7-3 and TRBJ1-1, is GAGVSQTPSNKVTEKGKYVELRCDPISGHTALYWYRQSLGQGPEFLIYFQGTGAADDSGLPNDRFFAVRPEGSVSTLKIQRTERGDSAVYLCASSLRTGAAEAFFGQGTRLTVV.

This chain connects TRBV15 to TRBJ2-4, with D unresolved. Between the trimmed V and J ends, which lost 5 bases and 7 bases, there was a span of 18 bases. The CDR3 has 15 residues. Germline V CDR1 and CDR2: LNHNV, YYDKDF (reference sequence). CDR3 protein: CATSGRPPVGNIQYF. The DNA for the CDR3 is TGTGCCACCAGCGGTAGGCCCCCCGTGGGCAACATTCAGTACTTC. Together with reference TRBV15 and TRBJ2-4, the CDR3 gives the full variable domain: DAMVIQNPRYQVTQFGKPVTLSCSQTLNHNVMYWYQQKSSQAPKLLFHYYDKDFNNEADTPDNFQSRRPNTSFCFLDIRSPGLGDTAMYLCATSGRPPVGNIQYFGAGTRLSVL.

This sequence joins TRBV10-3 and TRBJ1-5; TRBD1 might be the D (5 bases). CDR1 and CDR2 from the germline V gene are ENHRY and SYGVKD. V lost 9 bases, J lost 4 bases, and 13 bases lay in between. The CDR3 contains 13 residues. The CDR3 protein is CAITSGPNQPQHF. CDR3 DNA sequence: TGTGCCATTACGTCGGGACCAAATCAGCCCCAGCATTTT.

CDR3 sequence (DNA): TGTGCCAGCACCCCCACAGGGGGCAGGGGAGAAAAACTGTTTTTT. Translation: CASTPTGGRGEKLFF. The gene calls are TRBV2 and TRBJ1-4, with 9 bases aligning to TRBD1. With V trimmed by 7 bases and J by 8 bases, 11 bases remained unmatched. This CDR3 has 15 amino acids. Germline V gene sequence: CDR1 SNHLY, CDR2 FYNNEI.

The gene calls are TRBV5-1 and TRBJ2-4; D unclear. V was clipped by 0 bases and J by 4 bases, with 11 bases between them. This CDR3 has 15 amino acids. CDR1 is SGHRS and CDR2 is YFSETQ in the germline V gene. CDR3 sequence reads: CASSLGIIQKNIQYF. In nucleotides, the CDR3 is TGCGCCAGCAGCTTGGGTATTATTCAAAAAAACATTCAGTACTTC. Filled out from reference TRBV5-1 and TRBJ2-4, the complete variable domain reads KAGVTQTPRYLIKTRGQQVTLSCSPISGHRSVSWYQQTPGQGLQFLFEYFSETQRNKGNFPGRFSGRQFSNSRSEMNVSTLELGDSALYLCASSLGIIQKNIQYFGAGTRLSVL.

The V gene is TRBV5-4, the J gene TRBJ1-1; no clear D gene. The V and J ends lost 1 base and 2 bases respectively, with 9 bases between them. Germline assignment: CDR1 SGHNT and CDR2 YYREEE (reference sequence). CDR3 length equals 14 residues. The CDR3 is CASSLRSPNTEAFF. In DNA form, the CDR3 reads TGTGCCAGCAGCTTGAGGAGCCCCAACACTGAAGCTTTCTTT.

J is TRBJ2-2 and V is TRBV19; 9 positions agree with TRBD1. This CDR3 contains 15 residues. From germline, CDR1 is LNHDA and CDR2 SQIVND (reference sequence). Trimming cost V 5 bases and J 9 bases; bases outside gene matches: 10. CDR3 amino acids: CASSPRTGVSRELFF. As DNA, the CDR3 is TGTGCCAGTAGTCCCCGGACAGGGGTTAGCCGGGAGCTGTTTTTT.

V and J are TRBV5-4 and TRBJ2-2, with a tentative D call TRBD1 (5 bases). Germline CDR1 reads SGHNT; CDR2 reads YYREEE (reference sequence). This CDR3 region has 15 residues. The V and J ends lost 1 base and 0 bases respectively, with 7 bases between them. The CDR3 spells CASSLQGSNTGELFF. CDR3 bases: TGTGCCAGCAGCTTGCAGGGCTCGAACACCGGGGAGCTGTTTTTT.

The chain has TRBV5-5 and TRBJ2-7; no clear D gene. The V gene lost 3 bases and the J gene lost 2 bases, with 12 bases spanning the gap. The CDR3 spans 14 residues. Germline CDR1 and CDR2: SGHKS and YYEKEE (reference sequence). CDR3 in DNA: TGTGCCAGCAGCTGGGAAATCCCGCCCTACGAGCAGTACTTC. Translating gives CASSWEIPPYEQYF. The variable domain in full, completed from reference TRBV5-5 and TRBJ2-7, reads DAGVTQSPTHLIKTRGQQVTLRCSPISGHKSVSWYQQVLGQGPQFIFQYYEKEERGRGNFPDRFSARQFPNYSSELNVNALLLGDSALYLCASSWEIPPYEQYFGPGTRLTVT.

DNA of the CDR3: TGTGCCAGCAGCCAGGGGTACGGGAATGAGCAGTTCTTC. Residues: CASSQGYGNEQFF. The chain carries TRBV3-1 (or the pseudogene TRBV3-2) and TRBJ2-1; D is ambiguous. Looked up from germline, CDR1 is LGHDT and CDR2 is YNNKEL (reference sequence). Between the trimmed V and J ends, which lost 3 bases and 7 bases, there was a span of 10 bases. This CDR3 comprises 13 residues.

The rearrangement uses TRBV27 and TRBJ2-3, with D tentatively TRBD2 (6 bases). The germline V gene encodes CDR1 MNHEY and CDR2 SMNVEV (reference sequence). V was shortened by 3 bases and J by 4 bases, with 17 bases between the two germline ends. The CDR3 is 16 residues long. In nucleotides, the CDR3 is TGTGCCAGCAGTTTGCCCGTGGGCGGGGCCCCAGATACGCAGTATTTT. This codes for CASSLPVGGAPDTQYF.

The V and J genes are TRBV5-1 and TRBJ2-7, with 8 positions matching TRBD2. V lost 0 bases and J lost 3; bases outside the gene matches: 2. This CDR3 has 14 amino acids. Germline V CDR1 and CDR2: SGHRS, YFSETQ. The CDR3 protein is CASSLGTSGYEQYF. CDR3 nucleotides: TGCGCCAGCAGCTTGGGTACTAGCGGCTACGAGCAGTACTTC. The full variable domain, rest sourced from reference TRBV5-1 and TRBJ2-7, is KAGVTQTPRYLIKTRGQQVTLSCSPISGHRSVSWYQQTPGQGLQFLFEYFSETQRNKGNFPGRFSGRQFSNSRSEMNVSTLELGDSALYLCASSLGTSGYEQYFGPGTRLTVT.

V is TRBV4-1 and J is TRBJ1-1, with D unresolved. With 6 bases removed from V and 3 bases from J, the gap between germline ends came to 20 bases. The CDR3 loop spans 16 amino acids. Germline V CDR1 and CDR2: MGHRA, YSYEKL. CDR3 loop: CASRVNGVSQDTEAFF. The CDR3, as DNA: TGCGCCAGCAGGGTAAACGGGGTCTCACAAGACACTGAAGCTTTCTTT.

The sample holds a few counts of this clone. The CDR3 spells CAWIGPESEKLFF. The CDR3, as DNA: TGTGCCTGGATAGGGCCGGAAAGTGAAAAACTGTTTTTT. This chain joins TRBV30 and TRBJ1-4; D not resolved. This CDR3 is 13 amino acids long. The ends were cut back, 4 bases at V and 7 bases at J, with 13 bases in the middle. The germline gives CDR1 GTSNPN, CDR2 SVGIG (reference sequence).

The chain joins TRBV15 to TRBJ2-2; D remains ambiguous. CDR3 length: 21 residues. Trimming cost V 5 bases and J 6 bases, with 34 bases left between them. The germline V gene encodes CDR1 LNHNV and CDR2 YYDKDF (reference sequence). The CDR3 DNA sequence: TGTGCCACCAGCCGAACTCAAAGTCTATCGGGTCTGGATTTTCTCGCCGGGGAGCTGTTTTTT. Translation gives CATSRTQSLSGLDFLAGELFF.

V gene TRBV15 combines with J gene TRBJ2-2; 8 bases are shared with TRBD1. Germline assignment: CDR1 LNHNV and CDR2 YYDKDF (reference sequence). There are 16 residues in the CDR3. Trimming took 2 bases from V and 6 from J; bases not matched to a gene: 8. CDR3 in amino acids: CATSRWGAGGPGELFF. CDR3 sequence (DNA): TGTGCCACCAGCAGATGGGGGGCAGGGGGCCCCGGGGAGCTGTTTTTT.

J is TRBJ2-1 and V is TRBV27; D might be TRBD1 (5 bases). Trimming shortened V by 1 base and J by 14 bases, and 15 bases separated the two germline ends. The CDR3 has 13 residues. Per the germline V gene, CDR1 is MNHEY and CDR2 is SMNVEV (reference sequence). The CDR3 DNA reads TGTGCCAGCAGTTTATTCTGGGGCCTCGCTGAGTTCTTC. Its protein product is CASSLFWGLAEFF.

The chain uses TRBV9 and TRBJ2-3; a weak D match, TRBD2 (5 bases). Germline V gene data show CDR1 as SGDLS and CDR2 as YYNGEE. Trimming stripped 0 bases from V and 0 bases from J, with 11 bases between. This CDR3 spans 16 amino acids. In DNA, the CDR3 is TGTGCCAGCAGCGTAGCCGCCGGGGAAAGCACAGATACGCAGTATTTT. It is translated as CASSVAAGESTDTQYF. The full variable domain, its missing parts supplied by reference TRBV9 and TRBJ2-3, is DSGVTQTPKHLITATGQRVTLRCSPRSGDLSVYWYQQSLDQGLQFLIQYYNGEERAKGNILERFSAQQFPDLHSELNLSSLELGDSALYFCASSVAAGESTDTQYFGPGTRLTVL.

The chain is built from TRBV30 and TRBJ1-2; D is ambiguous. The V end lost 6 bases, the J end lost 1 base, and 12 bases lay between the germline ends. The CDR3 spans 13 residues. Germline CDR1 is GTSNPN and CDR2 is SVGIG (reference sequence). This chain's CDR3 is CACSSGVNYGYTF. As DNA, the CDR3 is TGTGCCTGCAGTTCGGGAGTTAACTATGGCTACACCTTC.

This chain uses TRBV2 with TRBJ2-7; 10 positions agree with TRBD1. Unmatched junction bases numbered 5, after V lost 6 bases and J lost 0 bases. Germline V gene data show CDR1 as SNHLY and CDR2 as FYNNEI. CDR3 size: 15 residues. The CDR3 here is CASRGQGTFSYEQYF. The DNA for the CDR3 is TGTGCCAGCAGGGGACAGGGGACCTTCTCCTACGAGCAGTACTTC.

This clone was seen just once. The chain employs TRBV18 and TRBJ1-1; 8 bases match TRBD1. The CDR3 contains 15 residues. Losses at the gene ends were 0 bases for V and 1 base for J; bases not matched to a gene: 1. Germline CDR1 KGHSH, CDR2 LQKENI. This chain's CDR3 is CASSPPTGANTEAFF. The CDR3, as DNA: TGTGCCAGCTCACCACCGACAGGGGCGAACACTGAAGCTTTCTTT.